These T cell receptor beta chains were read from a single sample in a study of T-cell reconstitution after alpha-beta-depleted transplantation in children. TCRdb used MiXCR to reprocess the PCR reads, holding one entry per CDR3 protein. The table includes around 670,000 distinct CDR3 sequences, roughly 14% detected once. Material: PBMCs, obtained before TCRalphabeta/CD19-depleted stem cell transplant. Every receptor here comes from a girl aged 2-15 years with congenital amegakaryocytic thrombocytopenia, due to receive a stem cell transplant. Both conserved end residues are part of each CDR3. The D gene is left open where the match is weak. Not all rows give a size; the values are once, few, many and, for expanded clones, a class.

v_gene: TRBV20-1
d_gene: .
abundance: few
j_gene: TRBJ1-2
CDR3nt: TGCAGTGCCTACTCCACAGATGCATATGGCTACACCTTC
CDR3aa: CSAYSTDAYGYTF

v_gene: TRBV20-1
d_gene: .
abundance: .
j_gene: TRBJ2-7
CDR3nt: TGCAGTGCTAGCCCTGGGGGGGGCTTGTACGAGCAGTACTTC
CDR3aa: CSASPGGGLYEQYF

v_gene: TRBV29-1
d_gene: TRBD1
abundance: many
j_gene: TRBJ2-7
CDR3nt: TGCAGCGTTGATCAGGGGGCGGATTTCGAGCAGTACTTC
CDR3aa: CSVDQGADFEQYF

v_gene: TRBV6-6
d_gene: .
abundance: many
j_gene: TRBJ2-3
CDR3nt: TGTGCCAGCACCCCGGGCTCCACAGATACGCAGTATTTT
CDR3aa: CASTPGSTDTQYF

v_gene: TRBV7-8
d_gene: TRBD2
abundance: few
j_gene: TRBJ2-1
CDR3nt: TGTGCCAGCAGCCGTGGACTAGCGGGAGGGGTGAGCTCCTACAATGAGCAGTTCTTC
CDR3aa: CASSRGLAGGVSSYNEQFF

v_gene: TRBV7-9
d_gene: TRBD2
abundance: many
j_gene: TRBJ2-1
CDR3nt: TGTGCCAGCAGCTTAGGTCCTAGCGGGCAGGTTGAGCAGTTCTTC
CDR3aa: CASSLGPSGQVEQFF

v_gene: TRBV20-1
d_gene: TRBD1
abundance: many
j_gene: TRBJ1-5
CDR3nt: TGCAGTGCGGGACAGGGTAATAGCAATCAGCCCCAGCATTTT
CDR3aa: CSAGQGNSNQPQHF

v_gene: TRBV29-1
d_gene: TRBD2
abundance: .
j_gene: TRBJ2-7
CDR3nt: TGCAGCCTTTCGATTCGCGGGAGGACCTACGAGCAGTACTTC
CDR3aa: CSLSIRGRTYEQYF

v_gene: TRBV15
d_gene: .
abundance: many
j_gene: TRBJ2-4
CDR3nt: TGTGCCACCAGCAGAGATGGGGGCATGCAAAACATTCAGTACTTC
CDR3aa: CATSRDGGMQNIQYF

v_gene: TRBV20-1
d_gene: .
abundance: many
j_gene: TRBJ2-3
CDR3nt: TGCAGTGCTAGTGACTCCGGAAGTAGCACAGATACGCAGTATTTT
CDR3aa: CSASDSGSSTDTQYF

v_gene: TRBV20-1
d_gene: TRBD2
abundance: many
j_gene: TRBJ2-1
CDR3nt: TGCAGTGCCCCGCGGACTAGCGGGAGACACGAGCAGTTCTTC
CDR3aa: CSAPRTSGRHEQFF

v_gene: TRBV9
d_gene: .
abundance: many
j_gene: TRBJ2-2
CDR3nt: TGTGCCAGCAGCGTAAGAGCGGTAAACACCGGGGAGCTGTTTTTT
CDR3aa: CASSVRAVNTGELFF

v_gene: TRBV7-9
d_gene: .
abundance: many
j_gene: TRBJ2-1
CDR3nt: TGTGCCAGCAGCTTTTGGGCTACAAGTTACAATGAGCAGTTCTTC
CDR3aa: CASSFWATSYNEQFF